What follows is one TCR beta chain and its context. What it recognizes is unknown. The data were obtained in a study of Graves' ophthalmopathy and Graves' hyperthyroidism. Notes on the study in general: In blood, most expanded thyroid clonotypes above 0.001 frequency were also detected.

Amplifying from RNA transcripts, the study obtained TCR beta CDR3 regions. Scientists carried out first-round RT-PCR using HTBI primers and then a second-round multiplex PCR. TCRdb processed the multiplex PCR reads anew with MiXCR; each CDR3 protein has one entry. The data show 600,000 to 700,000 distinct CDR3 sequences, 35% to 45% seen once. The junction had 6 bases not matched to a gene; V was cut back by 6 bases and J by 6 bases. The CDR3 has 12 amino acids. The germline gives CDR1 DFQATT, CDR2 SNEGSKA (reference sequence). The chain links TRBV20-1 to TRBJ1-2; 8 bases line up with TRBD1. Material for sequencing was peripheral blood. This clonotype was sampled from an adult man with Graves' ophthalmopathy. CDR3 sequence: CSARGRKDGYTF. In nucleotides, the CDR3 is TGCAGTGCCAGGGGGCGTAAGGATGGCTACACCTTC.